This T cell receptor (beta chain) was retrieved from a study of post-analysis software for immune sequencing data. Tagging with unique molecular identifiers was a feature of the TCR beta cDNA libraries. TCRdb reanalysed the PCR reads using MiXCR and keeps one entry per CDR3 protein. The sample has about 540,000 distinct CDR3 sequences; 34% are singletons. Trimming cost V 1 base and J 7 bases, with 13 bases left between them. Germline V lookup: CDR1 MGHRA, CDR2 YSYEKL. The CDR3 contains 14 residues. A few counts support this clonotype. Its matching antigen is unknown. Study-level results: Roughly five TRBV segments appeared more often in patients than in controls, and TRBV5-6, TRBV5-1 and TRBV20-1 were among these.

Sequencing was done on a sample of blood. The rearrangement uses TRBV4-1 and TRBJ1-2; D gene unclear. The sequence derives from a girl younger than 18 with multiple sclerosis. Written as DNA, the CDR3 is TGCGCCAGCAGCCAAGCCTATCTTCGAGGTGGCTACACCTTC. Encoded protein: CASSQAYLRGGYTF.